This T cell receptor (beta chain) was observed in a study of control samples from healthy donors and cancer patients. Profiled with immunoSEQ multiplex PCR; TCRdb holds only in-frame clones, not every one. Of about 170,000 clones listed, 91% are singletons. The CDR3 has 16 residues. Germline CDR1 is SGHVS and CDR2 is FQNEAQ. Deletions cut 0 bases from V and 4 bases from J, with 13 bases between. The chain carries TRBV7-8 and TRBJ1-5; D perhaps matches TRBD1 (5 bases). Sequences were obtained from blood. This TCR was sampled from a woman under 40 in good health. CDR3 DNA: TGTGCCAGCAGCTTAGCTGGGGGTTCGGGGAATCAGCCCCAGCATTTT. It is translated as CASSLAGGSGNQPQHF.